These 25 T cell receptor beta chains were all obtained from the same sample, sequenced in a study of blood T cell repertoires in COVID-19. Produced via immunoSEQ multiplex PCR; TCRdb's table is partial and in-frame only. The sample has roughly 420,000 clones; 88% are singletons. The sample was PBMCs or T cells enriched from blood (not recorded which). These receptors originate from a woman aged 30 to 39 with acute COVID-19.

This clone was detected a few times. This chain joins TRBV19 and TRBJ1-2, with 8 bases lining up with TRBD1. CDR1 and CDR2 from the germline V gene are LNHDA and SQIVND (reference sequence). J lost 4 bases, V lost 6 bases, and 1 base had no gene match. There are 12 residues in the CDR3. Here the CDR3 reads CASRTGVYGYTF. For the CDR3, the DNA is TGTGCCAGTAGGACAGGGGTCTATGGCTACACCTTC. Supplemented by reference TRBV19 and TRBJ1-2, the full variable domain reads DGGITQSPKYLFRKEGQNVTLSCEQNLNHDAMYWYRQDPGQGLRLIYYSQIVNDFQKGDIAEGYSVSREKKESFPLTVTSAQKNPTAFYLCASRTGVYGYTFGSGTRLTVV.

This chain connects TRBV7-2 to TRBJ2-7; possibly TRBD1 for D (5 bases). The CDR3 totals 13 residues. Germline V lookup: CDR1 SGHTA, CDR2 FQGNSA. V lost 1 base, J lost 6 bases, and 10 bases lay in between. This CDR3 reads CASSLGQGGEQYF. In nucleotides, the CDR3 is TGTGCCAGCAGCTTAGGGCAGGGTGGCGAGCAGTACTTC.

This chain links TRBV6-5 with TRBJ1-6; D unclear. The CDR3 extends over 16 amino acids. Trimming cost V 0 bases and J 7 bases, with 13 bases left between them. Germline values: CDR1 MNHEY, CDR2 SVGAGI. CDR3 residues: CASSYSSSRLNSPLHF. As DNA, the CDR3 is TGTGCCAGCAGTTACTCGAGCTCCAGGTTAAATTCACCCCTCCACTTT.

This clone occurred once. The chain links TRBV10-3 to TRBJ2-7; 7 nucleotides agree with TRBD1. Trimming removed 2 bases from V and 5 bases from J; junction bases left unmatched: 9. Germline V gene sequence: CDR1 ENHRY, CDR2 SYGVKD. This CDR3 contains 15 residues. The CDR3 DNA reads TGTGCCATCAGTGAGGACAGGGCCGCGCTCCACGAGCAGTACTTC. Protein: CAISEDRAALHEQYF.

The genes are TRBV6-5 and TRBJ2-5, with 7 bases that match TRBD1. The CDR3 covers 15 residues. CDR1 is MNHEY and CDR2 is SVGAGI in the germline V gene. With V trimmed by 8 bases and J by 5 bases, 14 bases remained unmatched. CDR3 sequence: CASRWTGTVGETQYF. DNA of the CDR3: TGTGCCAGCCGATGGACAGGCACCGTTGGCGAGACCCAGTACTTC.

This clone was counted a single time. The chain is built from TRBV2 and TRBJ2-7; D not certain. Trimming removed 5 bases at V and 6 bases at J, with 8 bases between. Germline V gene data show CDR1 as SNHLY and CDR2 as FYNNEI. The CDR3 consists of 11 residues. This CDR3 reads CASSRQGEQYF. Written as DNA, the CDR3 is TGTGCCAGCAGTAGACAAGGCGAGCAGTACTTC. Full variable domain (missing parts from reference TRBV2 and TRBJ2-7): EPEVTQTPSHQVTQMGQEVILRCVPISNHLYFYWYRQILGQKVEFLVSFYNNEISEKSEIFDDQFSVERPDGSNFTLKIRSTKLEDSAMYFCASSRQGEQYFGPGTRLTVT.

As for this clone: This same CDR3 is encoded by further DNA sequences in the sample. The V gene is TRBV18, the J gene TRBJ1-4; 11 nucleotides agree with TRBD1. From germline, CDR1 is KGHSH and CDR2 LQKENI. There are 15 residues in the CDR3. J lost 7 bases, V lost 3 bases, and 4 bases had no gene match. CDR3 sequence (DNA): TGTGCCAGCTCACCGCCGGGACAGGGGGGTGAAAAACTGTTTTTT. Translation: CASSPPGQGGEKLFF.

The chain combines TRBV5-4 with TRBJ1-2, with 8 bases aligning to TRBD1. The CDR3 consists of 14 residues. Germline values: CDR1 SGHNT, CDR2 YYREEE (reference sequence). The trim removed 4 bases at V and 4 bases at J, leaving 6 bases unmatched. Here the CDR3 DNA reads TGTGCCAGCAGCACCGGGACAGGCACCTATGGCTACACCTTC. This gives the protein CASSTGTGTYGYTF. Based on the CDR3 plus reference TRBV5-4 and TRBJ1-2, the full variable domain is ETGVTQSPTHLIKTRGQQVTLRCSSQSGHNTVSWYQQALGQGPQFIFQYYREEENGRGNFPPRFSGLQFPNYSSELNVNALELDDSALYLCASSTGTGTYGYTFGSGTRLTVV.

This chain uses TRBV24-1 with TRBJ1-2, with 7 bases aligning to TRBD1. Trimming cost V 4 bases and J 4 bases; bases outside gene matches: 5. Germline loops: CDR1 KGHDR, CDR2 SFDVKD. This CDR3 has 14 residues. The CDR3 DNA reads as TGTGCCACCAGTGACCCGGGACAGAGCTATGGCTACACCTTC. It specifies CATSDPGQSYGYTF.

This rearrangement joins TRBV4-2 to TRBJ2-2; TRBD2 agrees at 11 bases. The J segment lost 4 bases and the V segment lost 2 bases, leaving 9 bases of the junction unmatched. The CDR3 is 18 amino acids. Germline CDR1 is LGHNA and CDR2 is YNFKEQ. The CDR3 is CASSQLTQTSGGTGELFF. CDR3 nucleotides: TGTGCCAGCAGCCAACTAACCCAAACTAGCGGGGGCACCGGGGAGCTGTTTTTT.

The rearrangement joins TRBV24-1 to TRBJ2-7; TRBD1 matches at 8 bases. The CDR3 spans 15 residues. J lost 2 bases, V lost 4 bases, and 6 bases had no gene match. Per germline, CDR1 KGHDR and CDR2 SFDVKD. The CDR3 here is CATSDPTGAAYEQYF. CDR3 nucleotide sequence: TGTGCCACCAGTGACCCGACAGGGGCGGCCTACGAGCAGTACTTC.

In DNA, the CDR3 is TGTGCCAGCAGCTTCGGAGGACCCAACTATGGCTACACCTTC. Its protein product is CASSFGGPNYGYTF. This chain uses TRBV5-4 with TRBJ1-2; D not certain. Germline-derived CDR1 and CDR2 are SGHNT and YYREEE (reference sequence). The CDR3 runs 14 residues. The germline V and J ends were trimmed by 2 bases and 2 bases, with 10 bases remaining between them.

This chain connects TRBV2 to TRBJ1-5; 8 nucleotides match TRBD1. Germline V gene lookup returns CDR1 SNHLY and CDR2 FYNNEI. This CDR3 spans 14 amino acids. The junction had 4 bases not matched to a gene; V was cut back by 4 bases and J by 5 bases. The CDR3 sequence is CASSVDRADQPQHF. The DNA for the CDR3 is TGTGCCAGCAGTGTGGACAGGGCGGATCAGCCCCAGCATTTT.

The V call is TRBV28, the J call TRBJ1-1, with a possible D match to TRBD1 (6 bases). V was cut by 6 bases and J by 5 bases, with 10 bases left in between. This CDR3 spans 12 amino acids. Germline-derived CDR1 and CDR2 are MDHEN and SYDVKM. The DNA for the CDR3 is TGTGCCAGCAGCGCAGGGGTAACTGAAGCTTTCTTT. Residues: CASSAGVTEAFF.

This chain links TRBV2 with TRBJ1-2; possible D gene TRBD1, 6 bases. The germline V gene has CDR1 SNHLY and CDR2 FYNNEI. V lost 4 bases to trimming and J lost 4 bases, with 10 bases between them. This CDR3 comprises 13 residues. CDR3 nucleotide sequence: TGTGCCAGCAGTGTACAGGGATTCTATGGCTACACCTTC. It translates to CASSVQGFYGYTF. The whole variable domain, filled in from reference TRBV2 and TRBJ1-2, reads EPEVTQTPSHQVTQMGQEVILRCVPISNHLYFYWYRQILGQKVEFLVSFYNNEISEKSEIFDDQFSVERPDGSNFTLKIRSTKLEDSAMYFCASSVQGFYGYTFGSGTRLTVV.

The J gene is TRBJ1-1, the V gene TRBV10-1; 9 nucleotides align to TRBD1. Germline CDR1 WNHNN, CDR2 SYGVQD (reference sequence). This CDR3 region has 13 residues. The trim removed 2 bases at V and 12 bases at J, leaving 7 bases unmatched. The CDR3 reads CASSEEGDRATFF. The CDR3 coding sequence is TGCGCCAGCAGTGAGGAGGGGGACAGGGCGACTTTCTTT.

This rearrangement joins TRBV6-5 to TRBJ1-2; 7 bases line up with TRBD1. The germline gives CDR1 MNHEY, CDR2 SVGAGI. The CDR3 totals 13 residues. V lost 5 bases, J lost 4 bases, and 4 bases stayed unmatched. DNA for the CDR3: TGTGCCAGCAGTAACCGGGACAGCTATGGCTACACCTTC. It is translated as CASSNRDSYGYTF.

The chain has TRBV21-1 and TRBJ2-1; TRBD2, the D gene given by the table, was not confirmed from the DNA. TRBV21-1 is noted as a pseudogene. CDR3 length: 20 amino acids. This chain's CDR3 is CASSPPQRGGPLSSYNEQFF. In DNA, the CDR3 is TGTGCCAGCAGCCCCCCCCAGCGGGGGGGCCCCCTTAGCTCCTACAATGAGCAGTTCTTC.

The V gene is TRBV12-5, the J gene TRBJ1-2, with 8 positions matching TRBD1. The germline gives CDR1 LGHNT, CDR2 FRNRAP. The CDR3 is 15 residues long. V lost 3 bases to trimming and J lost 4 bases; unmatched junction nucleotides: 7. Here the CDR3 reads CASGFVGTGTYGYTF. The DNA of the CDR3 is TGTGCTAGTGGTTTCGTAGGGACAGGTACCTATGGCTACACCTTC.

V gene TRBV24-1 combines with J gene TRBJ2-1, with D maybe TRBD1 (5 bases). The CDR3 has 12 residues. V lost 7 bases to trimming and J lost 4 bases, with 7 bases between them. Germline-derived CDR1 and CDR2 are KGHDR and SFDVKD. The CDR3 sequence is CATRDSYNEQFF. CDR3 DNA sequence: TGTGCCACCAGAGACAGTTACAATGAGCAGTTCTTC.

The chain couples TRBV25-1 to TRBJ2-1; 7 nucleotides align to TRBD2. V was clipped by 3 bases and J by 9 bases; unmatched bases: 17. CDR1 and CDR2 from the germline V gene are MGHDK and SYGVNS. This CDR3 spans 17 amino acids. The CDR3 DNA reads TGTGCCAGCAGTGATACGACTAAGTCTAGCGGTAATGGTGAGCAGTTCTTC. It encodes CASSDTTKSSGNGEQFF. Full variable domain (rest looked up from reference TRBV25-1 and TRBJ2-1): EADIYQTPRYLVIGTGKKITLECSQTMGHDKMYWYQQDPGMELHLIHYSYGVNSTEKGDLSSESTVSRIRTEHFPLTLESARPSHTSQYLCASSDTTKSSGNGEQFFGPGTRLTVL.

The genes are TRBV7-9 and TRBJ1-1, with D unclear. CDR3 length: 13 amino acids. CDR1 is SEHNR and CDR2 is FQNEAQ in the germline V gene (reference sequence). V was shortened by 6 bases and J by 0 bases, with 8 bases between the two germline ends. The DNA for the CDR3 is TGTGCCAGCAGGGTCACATTGAACACTGAAGCTTTCTTT. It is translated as CASRVTLNTEAFF.

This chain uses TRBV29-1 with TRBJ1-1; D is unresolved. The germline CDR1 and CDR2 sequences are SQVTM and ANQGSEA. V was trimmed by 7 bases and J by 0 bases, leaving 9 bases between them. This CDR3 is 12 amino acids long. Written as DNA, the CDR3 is TGCAGCGCTAGTGAGATGAACACTGAAGCTTTCTTT. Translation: CSASEMNTEAFF.

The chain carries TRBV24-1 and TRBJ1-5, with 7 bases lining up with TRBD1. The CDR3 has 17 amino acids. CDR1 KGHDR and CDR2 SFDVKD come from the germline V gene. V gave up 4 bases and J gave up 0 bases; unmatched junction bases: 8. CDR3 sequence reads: CATSESTGSLSNQPQHF. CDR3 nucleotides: TGTGCCACCAGTGAGTCGACAGGGAGCCTTAGCAATCAGCCCCAGCATTTT.

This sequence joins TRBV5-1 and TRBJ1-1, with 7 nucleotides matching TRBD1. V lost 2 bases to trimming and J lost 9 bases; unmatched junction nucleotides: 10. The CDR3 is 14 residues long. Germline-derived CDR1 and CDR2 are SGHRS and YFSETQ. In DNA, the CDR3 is TGCGCCAGCAGCTTCGAGGGGGGACAGCCGCAAGCTTTCTTT. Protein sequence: CASSFEGGQPQAFF.